This is a list of T cell receptor beta chains from one sample in a study of identical twins. Each CDR3 protein gets one entry after TCRdb re-called the 5' RACE reads with MiXCR. The sample records around 470,000 distinct CDR3 sequences, approximately 14% being singletons. The same data also went into a second study, on yellow fever vaccine responses in identical twins.

Sequencing used CD4+ T cells sorted from blood. The receptors originated from a woman between 18 and 29 years old in good health. CDR3s include the opening cysteine and the closing phenylalanine or tryptophan. The D gene is left open where the match is weak. Only some rows state a clone size, as once, few, many or a class for expanded clones.

D	V	size	J	length	CDR3	DNA
-	TRBV28	few	TRBJ2-4	17	CASTSARTALAKNIQYF	TGTGCCAGCACCTCCGCCCGGACGGCCCTAGCCAAAAACATTCAGTACTTC
-	TRBV7-9	-	TRBJ2-7	15	CASSWGGKSSYEQYF	TGTGCCAGCAGCTGGGGGGGCAAGAGCTCCTACGAGCAGTACTTC
-	TRBV7-2	-	TRBJ2-5	15	CASSLDGRNGETQYF	TGTGCCAGCAGCTTAGACGGCAGAAACGGGGAGACCCAGTACTTC
-	TRBV7-6	-	TRBJ2-4	14	CASSLGGANNIQYF	TGTGCCAGCAGCTTGGGGGGGGCCAATAACATTCAGTACTTC
TRBD1	TRBV9	few	TRBJ2-7	16	CASSVGIGQGSDEQYF	TGTGCCAGCAGCGTAGGGATCGGACAGGGGTCGGACGAGCAGTACTTC
TRBD2	TRBV20-1	few	TRBJ2-7	18	CSARADLAGGTRSYEQYF	TGCAGTGCTAGAGCCGATCTAGCGGGAGGGACGCGCTCCTACGAGCAGTACTTC
-	TRBV19	-	TRBJ2-2	15	CASNPRRPNTGELFF	TGTGCCAGTAACCCGCGGCGTCCGAACACCGGGGAGCTGTTTTTT
TRBD1	TRBV5-1	-	TRBJ2-7	14	CASSSGQVVGEQYF	TGCGCCAGCAGCTCTGGACAGGTGGTAGGGGAGCAGTACTTC
-	TRBV5-5	few	TRBJ2-1	15	CASTQSALFYNEQFF	TGTGCCAGCACCCAGAGCGCGCTCTTCTACAATGAGCAGTTCTTC
-	TRBV3-1	-	TRBJ2-7	12	CASSQDHRPQYF	TGTGCCAGCAGCCAAGATCATAGACCGCAGTACTTC
TRBD1	TRBV2	-	TRBJ2-7	14	CASTPRQGTYEQYF	TGTGCCAGCACCCCGAGACAGGGTACCTACGAGCAGTACTTC
TRBD1	TRBV7-2	-	TRBJ2-7	13	CASSIWTGNEQYF	TGTGCCAGCAGCATTTGGACAGGGAACGAGCAGTACTTC
TRBD1	TRBV6-1	-	TRBJ2-5	14	CASSGQGVGETQYF	TGTGCCAGCAGTGGACAGGGGGTCGGTGAGACCCAGTACTTC
TRBD1	TRBV20-1	-	TRBJ2-7	14	CSASGGTGNVEQYF	TGCAGTGCTAGTGGGGGGACAGGGAATGTCGAGCAGTACTTC
-	TRBV7-2	many	TRBJ2-1	14	CASSLEVLYNEQFF	TGTGCCAGCAGCTTAGAGGTCCTCTACAATGAGCAGTTCTTC
TRBD2	TRBV20-1	few	TRBJ2-1	13	CSAASGRVREQFF	TGCAGTGCGGCTAGCGGGAGGGTTCGCGAGCAGTTCTTC
-	TRBV3-1	-	TRBJ2-5	17	CASSQRVSKEGLSLKYF	TGTGCCAGCAGCCAACGTGTTTCTAAGGAGGGCCTCAGTTTAAAGTACTTC
-	TRBV5-6	-	TRBJ2-7	15	CASSVGTPQGVVQYF	TGTGCCAGCAGCGTCGGGACTCCCCAAGGGGTTGTGCAGTACTTC
-	TRBV28	-	TRBJ2-2	14	CASKGGAGTGELFF	TGTGCCAGCAAGGGGGGGGCAGGCACCGGGGAGCTGTTTTTT
-	TRBV21-1	few	TRBJ2-3	13	CASSIRMDDTQYF	TGTGCCAGCAGCATCCGGATGGATGATACGCAGTATTTT